Each of the 25 T cell receptor beta chains below was sequenced from the same sample in a study of vaccination and CD4 T cells after COVID-19. Treatment described: approximately 9-day PBMC culture with coronavirus spike peptide pools or control peptides (ViraFEST assay). Cultured CD4+ T cell DNA was sequenced using the Oncomine TCR Beta short-read assay. TCRdb processed the PCR reads anew with MiXCR; each CDR3 protein has one entry. The table records some 10,000 distinct CDR3 sequences, under 80% of them present only once. What these receptors recognize is not known. The sequenced sample consisted of CD4+ T cells from blood, cultured in vitro. These receptors came from a human donor who had recovered from COVID-19.

There are a few counts of this clonotype. The genes are TRBV6-1 and TRBJ2-4, with D possibly being TRBD2 (5 bases). The CDR3 contains 17 residues. The V gene lost 0 bases and the J gene lost 8 bases, with 20 bases spanning the gap. Germline V lookup: CDR1 MNHNS, CDR2 SASEGT. The CDR3 nucleotides read TGTGCCAGCAGTGAAGCGCGAGTGCTTGGAGTCGGGGACATTCAGTACTTC. Amino acid sequence: CASSEARVLGVGDIQYF.

This clonotype has just a few counts. The chain recombines TRBV6-5 with TRBJ1-2, with D perhaps matching TRBD1 (5 bases). V lost 2 bases and J lost 13, with 17 bases in between. CDR3 length equals 13 residues. CDR1 is MNHEY, CDR2 SVGAGI, per germline. CDR3 DNA sequence: TGTGCCAGCAGTTACCTACAGGATCTGGAGGGCACCTTC. Translation: CASSYLQDLEGTF.

This clonotype was observed a handful of times. This sequence joins TRBV20-1 and TRBJ1-5, with D tentatively TRBD1 (6 bases). V lost 0 bases to trimming and J lost 2 bases, with 14 bases between them. The CDR3 extends over 16 amino acids. Germline CDR1 and CDR2: DFQATT and SNEGSKA (reference sequence). The CDR3 loop reads CSARDAPAGGNQPQHF. CDR3 nucleotides: TGCAGTGCTAGAGATGCCCCGGCAGGGGGCAATCAGCCCCAGCATTTT.

The chain carries TRBV6-2 or TRBV6-3 and TRBJ2-2, with TRBD1 as a possible D gene (5 bases). Germline V gives CDR1 MNHEY, CDR2 SVGEGT. Trimming cost V 4 bases and J 5 bases, with 11 bases left between them. CDR3 length: 14 amino acids. The CDR3 is CASSLTEETGELFF. DNA of the CDR3: TGTGCCAGCAGTTTGACAGAGGAAACCGGGGAGCTGTTTTTT.

The V and J genes are TRBV24-1 and TRBJ2-3, with D unresolved. Germline V gene lookup returns CDR1 KGHDR and CDR2 SFDVKD. This CDR3 spans 13 amino acids. Trimming cost V 6 bases and J 5 bases, with 11 bases left between them. The CDR3 region is CATSRGTEDTQYF. As DNA, the CDR3 is TGTGCCACCAGTCGCGGTACGGAAGATACGCAGTATTTT.

The rearrangement uses TRBV6-5 and TRBJ2-2, with TRBD2 identical over 13 bases. Germline CDR1 and CDR2: MNHEY and SVGAGI. The V segment lost 4 bases and the J segment 6 bases; nucleotides outside the gene matches: 8. CDR3 length: 17 residues. The CDR3 sequence is CASSSLQLAGGPGELFF. The CDR3 nucleotides read TGTGCCAGCAGTTCCCTTCAACTAGCGGGAGGGCCCGGGGAGCTGTTTTTT.

Regarding this clonotype: The junction departs from the called germline gene at one end, perhaps through a read error. The rearrangement joins TRBV7-7 to TRBJ1-1; weak D call: TRBD1 (6 bases). The CDR3 has 13 residues. In germline, CDR1 is SSHAT, CDR2 FNYEAQ (reference sequence). The DNA of the CDR3 is TGTGCTAGCAGCTTAGAACAGGGCACTGAAGCTTTCTTT. Encoded protein: CASSLEQGTEAFF.

This clonotype was seen only once. The rearrangement joins TRBV9 to TRBJ1-2, with 7 bases lining up with TRBD1. CDR3 length: 16 residues. The germline V gene has CDR1 SGDLS and CDR2 YYNGEE. With V trimmed by 6 bases and J by 5 bases, 16 bases remained unmatched. The CDR3 region is CASTERGLCHLYGYTF. The CDR3 nucleotides read TGTGCCAGCACCGAAAGGGGGCTTTGCCACTTATATGGCTACACCTTC.

The V call is TRBV20-1, the J call TRBJ2-3; D is unresolved. Trimming shortened V by 2 bases and J by 0 bases, and 9 bases separated the two germline ends. The CDR3 contains 14 residues. Germline V gene data show CDR1 as DFQATT and CDR2 as SNEGSKA (reference sequence). The CDR3 DNA follows: TGCAGTGCTAGACCGTTGCATAGCACAGATACGCAGTATTTT. It is translated as CSARPLHSTDTQYF.

The gene calls are TRBV7-3 and TRBJ1-2; 8 nucleotides line up with TRBD1. The V gene's germline CDR1 is SGHTA and CDR2 FQGTGA. V gave up 5 bases and J gave up 8 bases; unmatched junction bases: 10. The CDR3 is made up of 14 amino acids. The CDR3 is CASSDGTGLQGYTF. CDR3 nucleotides: TGTGCCAGCAGCGATGGGACAGGTCTACAAGGCTACACCTTC.

The chain combines TRBV5-1 with TRBJ1-1, with 9 positions matching TRBD1. The CDR3 is 16 amino acids. The junction had 9 bases not matched to a gene; V was cut back by 4 bases and J by 2 bases. Germline values: CDR1 SGHRS, CDR2 YFSETQ. The CDR3 loop is CASSGTGGPINTEAFF. DNA for the CDR3: TGCGCCAGCAGCGGAACAGGGGGCCCCATAAACACTGAAGCTTTCTTT.

This clonotype is judged medium-sized. The chain joins TRBV20-1 to TRBJ1-2; D ambiguous. In germline, CDR1 is DFQATT, CDR2 SNEGSKA (reference sequence). CDR3 size: 13 residues. Trimming removed 6 bases at V and 3 bases at J, with 14 bases between. The DNA for the CDR3 is TGCAGTGCCATAACGGACGGATACTATGGCTACACCTTC. Translation: CSAITDGYYGYTF.

This clonotype was observed a single time. The genes are TRBV6-2 or TRBV6-3 and TRBJ2-2; D possibly corresponds to TRBD2 (5 bases). From germline, CDR1 is MNHEY and CDR2 SVGEGT. V dropped 6 bases and J dropped 4 bases, with 9 bases sitting between them. The CDR3 consists of 13 residues. CDR3 region: CASRRASTGELFF. The CDR3 DNA is TGTGCCAGCAGGAGGGCTAGCACCGGGGAGCTGTTTTTT.

The chain couples TRBV15 to TRBJ1-5; D gene uncertain. In germline, CDR1 is LNHNV, CDR2 YYDKDF (reference sequence). Trimming removed 0 bases from V and 6 bases from J, with 9 bases in between. The CDR3 totals 14 residues. CDR3 protein: CATSRDRGLQPQHF. Here the CDR3 DNA reads TGTGCCACCAGCAGAGACAGAGGTCTTCAGCCCCAGCATTTT. Variable domain in full (rest from reference TRBV15 and TRBJ1-5): DAMVIQNPRYQVTQFGKPVTLSCSQTLNHNVMYWYQQKSSQAPKLLFHYYDKDFNNEADTPDNFQSRRPNTSFCFLDIRSPGLGDTAMYLCATSRDRGLQPQHFGDGTRLSIL.

This chain connects TRBV7-9 to TRBJ2-5; D gene unclear. This CDR3 is built from 13 residues. In germline, CDR1 is SEHNR, CDR2 FQNEAQ (reference sequence). Trimming took 1 base from V and 2 from J, leaving 5 bases between them. The CDR3 loop reads CASSLGRQETQYF. The CDR3 bases are TGTGCCAGCAGCTTAGGCAGACAAGAGACCCAGTACTTC.

This chain links TRBV7-9 with TRBJ1-1; no clear D gene. Germline CDR1 SEHNR, CDR2 FQNEAQ (reference sequence). With 3 bases removed from V and 1 base from J, the gap between germline ends came to 12 bases. The CDR3 contains 15 residues. CDR3 bases: TGTGCCAGCAGCTTCTGGTCGGGGTCGAACACTGAAGCTTTCTTT. Its protein product is CASSFWSGSNTEAFF.

This chain links TRBV7-3 with TRBJ2-1, with D maybe TRBD2 (6 bases). Germline loops: CDR1 SGHTA, CDR2 FQGTGA. Trimming took off 5 bases at V and 0 bases at J, with 11 bases between the two ends. The CDR3 contains 15 residues. The CDR3 protein is CASSLLASSYNEQFF. Here the CDR3 DNA reads TGTGCCAGCAGCCTACTAGCCAGCTCCTACAATGAGCAGTTCTTC.

V gene TRBV7-3 combines with J gene TRBJ2-1; a weak D match, TRBD2 (6 bases). Trimming removed 5 bases at V and 9 bases at J, with 14 bases between. The CDR3 runs 13 residues. The germline V gene encodes CDR1 SGHTA and CDR2 FQGTGA. In DNA, the CDR3 is TGTGCCAGCAGCCGGGACTGGAGTGGTGAGCAGTTCTTC. It is translated as CASSRDWSGEQFF.

This clonotype appeared once. The chain has TRBV12-5 and TRBJ1-5; D gene ambiguous. The V end was cut by 3 bases, the J end by 5 bases, with 23 bases between. The CDR3 sequence is 18 residues long. Germline CDR1 is LGHNT and CDR2 is FRNRAP. As DNA, the CDR3 is TGTGCTAGTGGTTTCGCCACTTCCGGGAGCACCTCCCATCAGCCCCAGCATTTT. Protein sequence: CASGFATSGSTSHQPQHF. The full variable domain, in which reference TRBV12-5 and TRBJ1-5 provide the parts outside the CDR3, is DARVTQTPRHKVTEMGQEVTMRCQPILGHNTVFWYRQTMMQGLELLAYFRNRAPLDDSGMPKDRFSAEMPDATLATLKIQPSEPRDSAVYFCASGFATSGSTSHQPQHFGDGTRLSIL.

The chain recombines TRBV7-2 with TRBJ1-5; TRBD1 matches 11 bases. This CDR3 contains 16 residues. Germline V gives CDR1 SGHTA, CDR2 FQGNSA. J was trimmed by 7 bases and V by 0 bases; bases with no gene match: 5. CDR3 in DNA: TGTGCCAGCAGCTTAGCTGGGACAGGGGGTAAGCAGCCCCAGCATTTT. Its protein is CASSLAGTGGKQPQHF.

The V call is TRBV20-1, the J call TRBJ2-7; TRBD2 is a possible D gene (5 bases). The CDR3 is 16 residues long. CDR1 is DFQATT, CDR2 SNEGSKA, per germline (reference sequence). Trimming pared 1 base from V and 3 bases from J, leaving 19 bases between. For the CDR3, the DNA is TGCAGTGCTAGAGGCAACTCAGAGGGAAGGAGCTACGAGCAGTACTTC. Its translation: CSARGNSEGRSYEQYF.

The chain joins TRBV20-1 to TRBJ1-1; the D is unclear. V was trimmed by 6 bases and J by 6 bases, leaving 11 bases between them. CDR3 length: 11 residues. From germline, CDR1 is DFQATT and CDR2 SNEGSKA (reference sequence). CDR3 in DNA: TGCAGTGCCAGCACGGCATCTGAAGCTTTCTTT. Translating it yields CSASTASEAFF.

The chain recombines TRBV7-3 with TRBJ2-7, with TRBD1 identical over 7 bases. V was pared by 3 bases and J by 5 bases, with 4 bases of the junction left unmatched. Germline V gene lookup returns CDR1 SGHTA and CDR2 FQGTGA. The CDR3 length is 13 residues. The CDR3 DNA follows: TGTGCCAGCAGCTTGACAGGGATGCACGAGCAGTACTTC. Translating it yields CASSLTGMHEQYF.

This clonotype was observed a handful of times. The rearrangement links TRBV2 to TRBJ1-5; the D is unclear. This CDR3 region has 13 residues. V lost 2 bases to trimming and J lost 7 bases, with 9 bases between them. Germline V gene lookup returns CDR1 SNHLY and CDR2 FYNNEI. The CDR3 nucleotides are TGTGCCAGCAGTGAATCCCGCCTCCAGCCCCAGCATTTT. Translated, it gives CASSESRLQPQHF.

The chain uses TRBV30 and TRBJ1-6, with D unclear. This CDR3 has 16 amino acids. The ends were cut back, 0 bases at V and 11 bases at J, with 20 bases in the middle. Looked up from germline, CDR1 is GTSNPN and CDR2 is SVGIG (reference sequence). This CDR3 is CAWSVRSARWNPPLHF. CDR3 DNA sequence: TGTGCCTGGAGTGTACGATCCGCGCGCTGGAATCCACCCCTCCACTTT.